The rows below give T cell receptor beta chains drawn from one sample of a study of Graves' ophthalmopathy and Graves' hyperthyroidism. One entry per CDR3 protein results from TCRdb running MiXCR on the multiplex PCR reads. In the table there are around 1,000,000 distinct CDR3 sequences, 36% of which are singletons. Material for sequencing was peripheral blood or thyroid tissue (not recorded which). The receptors derive from an adult man with Graves' hyperthyroidism. The CDR3 runs from the conserved cysteine through the conserved F or W. D genes are given only for firm matches. Clone size is given for some rows only: seen once, a few or many times, or a class if the clone is expanded.

CDR3,DNA,size,V,D,J
CSAREGSGTGGNEQYF,TGCAGTGCTAGAGAGGGTAGTGGGACAGGGGGTAACGAGCAGTACTTC,NA,TRBV20-1,TRBD1,TRBJ2-7
CAISEEGTGYYGYTF,TGTGCCATCAGTGAGGAGGGGACAGGGTATTATGGCTACACCTTC,NA,TRBV10-3,TRBD1,TRBJ1-2
CATSPTWETQYF,TGTGCCACCTCTCCGACCTGGGAGACCCAGTACTTC,NA,TRBV6-5,NA,TRBJ2-5
CASSTGTGRNYGYTF,TGTGCCAGCAGCACCGGGACAGGGAGGAACTATGGCTACACCTTC,many,TRBV6-1,TRBD1,TRBJ1-2
CASSQDRAQPQHF,TGCGCCAGCAGCCAAGATAGGGCTCAGCCCCAGCATTTT,many,TRBV4-3,NA,TRBJ1-5
CASSRRAADYGYTF,TGTGCCAGCAGCCGCCGGGCCGCAGACTATGGCTACACCTTC,NA,TRBV7-9,NA,TRBJ1-2
CASSSHVNEKLFF,TGTGCCAGCAGCTCCCATGTTAATGAAAAACTGTTTTTT,NA,TRBV9,NA,TRBJ1-4
CASRIEQGNTIYF,TGTGCCAGCAGGATCGAACAGGGAAACACCATATATTTT,many,TRBV2,NA,TRBJ1-3
CASSTRDKGNSPLHF,TGTGCCAGCAGCACAAGGGACAAGGGGAATTCACCCCTCCACTTT,many,TRBV7-9,NA,TRBJ1-6
CASSQDPTSRYQETQYF,TGTGCCAGCAGCCAAGATCCGACTAGCCGATACCAAGAGACCCAGTACTTC,NA,TRBV5-5,TRBD2,TRBJ2-5
CASSTPRGTLSSNTEAFF,TGTGCCAGCAGCACCCCCCGTGGGACACTAAGTTCGAACACTGAAGCTTTCTTT,NA,TRBV7-9,NA,TRBJ1-1
CASSLRAGGGETQYF,TGTGCCAGCAGCTTACGGGCTGGAGGTGGGGAGACCCAGTACTTC,many,TRBV7-2,NA,TRBJ2-5
CSVDEPNQETQYF,TGCAGCGTTGACGAGCCGAACCAAGAGACCCAGTACTTC,many,TRBV29-1,NA,TRBJ2-5
CASTPGALSGNTIYF,TGTGCCAGCACCCCGGGGGCCCTCTCTGGAAACACCATATATTTT,few,TRBV6-5,NA,TRBJ1-3
CASIGLADNEQFF,TGTGCCAGCATCGGACTAGCGGACAATGAGCAGTTCTTC,once,TRBV2,TRBD2,TRBJ2-1
CASSDSGQGSSREQYF,TGCGCCAGCAGTGACTCCGGACAGGGGAGCTCGAGAGAGCAGTACTTC,NA,TRBV10-2,TRBD1,TRBJ2-7
CATQEGANTGELFF,TGTGCCACCCAGGAGGGAGCGAACACCGGGGAGCTGTTTTTT,once,TRBV6-6,NA,TRBJ2-2
CASSSSGTGVGETQYF,TGTGCCAGCAGTTCATCCGGGACAGGGGTAGGCGAGACCCAGTACTTC,NA,TRBV10-3,TRBD1,TRBJ2-5
CATSGNRGVGYTF,TGTGCCACCAGCGGAAACAGGGGAGTCGGCTACACCTTC,NA,TRBV15,TRBD1,TRBJ1-2
CASSASRSYEQYF,TGTGCCAGTAGTGCGAGCCGGTCCTACGAGCAGTACTTC,many,TRBV19,NA,TRBJ2-7
CASGSSAYEQYF,TGTGCCAGCGGCTCTAGCGCCTACGAGCAGTACTTC,NA,TRBV12-3/TRBV12-4,NA,TRBJ2-7
CASSSRDHEKLFF,TGTGCCAGCAGCTCTCGCGACCATGAAAAACTGTTTTTT,few,TRBV7-9,NA,TRBJ1-4
CASSVEGAGLNTEAFF,TGTGCCAGCAGCGTAGAAGGGGCAGGACTGAACACTGAAGCTTTCTTT,NA,TRBV9,NA,TRBJ1-1
CASSLVPGSNTEAFF,TGCGCCAGCAGCTTGGTCCCGGGCTCGAACACTGAAGCTTTCTTT,many,TRBV5-1,NA,TRBJ1-1
CTSGSGRGLAEAFF,TGTACCAGCGGCTCAGGTCGGGGGCTAGCTGAAGCTTTCTTT,once,TRBV7-2,NA,TRBJ1-1
CAISPGTYEQYF,TGTGCCATCTCGCCCGGGACCTACGAGCAGTACTTC,NA,TRBV3-1,NA,TRBJ2-7
CASSLSRGGTGGGEQYF,TGTGCCAGCAGCTTATCCAGAGGAGGGACAGGGGGCGGCGAGCAGTACTTC,few,TRBV9,TRBD1,TRBJ2-7
CASRRQYEQYF,TGTGCCAGCAGGCGACAGTACGAGCAGTACTTC,NA,TRBV6-5,NA,TRBJ2-7
CASSLQVGDEQYF,TGTGCCAGCAGCTTGCAAGTTGGCGATGAGCAGTACTTC,NA,TRBV7-2,NA,TRBJ2-7
CASSEMKQEPLHF,TGCGCCAGCAGCGAAATGAAACAGGAGCCCCTCCACTTT,few,TRBV4-1,NA,TRBJ1-6
CASFSGAQTQYF,TGCGCCAGCTTCTCCGGGGCCCAGACCCAGTACTTC,NA,TRBV10-2,NA,TRBJ2-5
CASSLLSAQYF,TGTGCCAGCAGTCTCCTCAGCGCGCAGTACTTC,few,TRBV12-3/TRBV12-4,NA,TRBJ2-7
CASSIRVGGNYEQYF,TGTGCCAGTAGTATCCGGGTTGGCGGGAACTACGAGCAGTACTTC,NA,TRBV19,NA,TRBJ2-7
CASSFVGQGGYTF,TGTGCCAGCAGCTTTGTCGGGCAGGGTGGCTACACCTTC,few,TRBV11-2,NA,TRBJ1-2
CSVDLKGQYEQYF,TGCAGCGTTGATTTAAAGGGGCAGTACGAGCAGTACTTC,many,TRBV29-1,NA,TRBJ2-7
CATSRSIDWVETQYF,TGTGCCACCAGCAGATCTATAGATTGGGTTGAGACCCAGTACTTC,many,TRBV15,NA,TRBJ2-5
CASSAMGCRQQPQETQYF,TGTGCCAGCAGCGCCATGGGATGTCGACAGCAGCCCCAAGAGACCCAGTACTTC,many,TRBV7-3,NA,TRBJ2-5
CSPVGGPQETQYF,TGCAGCCCCGTGGGGGGACCCCAAGAGACCCAGTACTTC,NA,TRBV29-1,NA,TRBJ2-5
CASRTTGDEAFF,TGTGCCAGCAGAACCACAGGAGACGAAGCTTTCTTT,NA,TRBV10-2,NA,TRBJ1-1
CATSRDSRVETF,TGTGCCACCAGCAGAGATTCCCGGGTAGAAACCTTC,NA,TRBV15,NA,TRBJ1-2
CATYRLAGGGEQYF,TGTGCCACCTACCGACTAGCGGGAGGTGGAGAGCAGTACTTC,NA,TRBV28,TRBD2,TRBJ2-7